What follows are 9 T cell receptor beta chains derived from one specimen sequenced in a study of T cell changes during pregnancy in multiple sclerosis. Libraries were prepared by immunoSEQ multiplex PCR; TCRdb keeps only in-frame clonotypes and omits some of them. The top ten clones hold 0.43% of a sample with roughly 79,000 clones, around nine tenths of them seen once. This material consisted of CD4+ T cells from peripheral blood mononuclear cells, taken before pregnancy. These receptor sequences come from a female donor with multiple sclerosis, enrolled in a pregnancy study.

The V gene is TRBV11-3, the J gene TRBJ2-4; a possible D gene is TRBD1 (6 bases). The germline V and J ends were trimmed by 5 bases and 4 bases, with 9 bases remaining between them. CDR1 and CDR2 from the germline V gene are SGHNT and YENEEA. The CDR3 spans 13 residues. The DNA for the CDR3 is TGTGCCAGCAGCGATGGACAGAAAAACATTCAGTACTTC. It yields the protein CASSDGQKNIQYF.

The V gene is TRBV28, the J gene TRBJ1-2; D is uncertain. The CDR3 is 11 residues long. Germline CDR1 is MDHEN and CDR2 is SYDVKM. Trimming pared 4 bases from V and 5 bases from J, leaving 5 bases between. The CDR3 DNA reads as TGTGCCAGCAGTTCCCCATATGGCTACACCTTC. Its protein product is CASSSPYGYTF.

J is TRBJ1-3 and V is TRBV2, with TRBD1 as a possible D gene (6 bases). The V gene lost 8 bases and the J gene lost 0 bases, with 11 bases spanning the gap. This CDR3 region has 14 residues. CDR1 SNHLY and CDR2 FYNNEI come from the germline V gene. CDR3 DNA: TGTGCCAGCGGACAGTTCAGCTCTGGAAACACCATATATTTT. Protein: CASGQFSSGNTIYF.

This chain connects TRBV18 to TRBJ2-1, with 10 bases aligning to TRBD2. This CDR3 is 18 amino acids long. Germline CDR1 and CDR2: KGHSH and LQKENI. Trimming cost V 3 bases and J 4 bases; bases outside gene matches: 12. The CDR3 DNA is TGTGCCAGCTCACCGGCCGCGGGAGCGGGAGGGACGTACAATGAGCAGTTCTTC. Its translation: CASSPAAGAGGTYNEQFF.

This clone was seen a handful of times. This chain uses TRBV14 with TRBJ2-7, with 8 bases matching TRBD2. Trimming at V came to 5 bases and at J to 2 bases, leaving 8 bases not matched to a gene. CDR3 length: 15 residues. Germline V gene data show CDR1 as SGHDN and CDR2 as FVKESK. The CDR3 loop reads CASSRTGGVPYEQYF. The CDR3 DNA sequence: TGTGCCAGCAGCAGAACGGGGGGGGTACCCTACGAGCAGTACTTC.

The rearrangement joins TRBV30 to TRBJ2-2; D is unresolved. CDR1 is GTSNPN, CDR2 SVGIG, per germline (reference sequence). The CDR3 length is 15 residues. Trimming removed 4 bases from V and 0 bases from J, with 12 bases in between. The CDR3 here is CAWMQPGANTGELFF. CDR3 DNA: TGTGCCTGGATGCAGCCAGGCGCGAACACCGGGGAGCTGTTTTTT.

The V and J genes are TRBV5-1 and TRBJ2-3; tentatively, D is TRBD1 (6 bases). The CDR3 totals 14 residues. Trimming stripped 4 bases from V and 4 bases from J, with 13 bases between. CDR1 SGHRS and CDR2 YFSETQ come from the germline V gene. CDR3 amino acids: CASSISPGADTQYF. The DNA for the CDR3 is TGCGCCAGCAGCATTTCCCCAGGGGCAGATACGCAGTATTTT.

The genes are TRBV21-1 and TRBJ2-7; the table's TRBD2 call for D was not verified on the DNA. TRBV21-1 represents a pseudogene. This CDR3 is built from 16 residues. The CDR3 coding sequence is TGTGCCAGCAGTTGGACTAGCGCCTTACGCGTCTACGAGCAGTACTTC. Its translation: CASSWTSALRVYEQYF.

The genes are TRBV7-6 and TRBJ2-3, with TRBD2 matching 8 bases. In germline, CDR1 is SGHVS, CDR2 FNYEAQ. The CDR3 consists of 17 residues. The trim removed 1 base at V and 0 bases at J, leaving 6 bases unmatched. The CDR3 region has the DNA TGTGCCAGCAGCTTAGAGTCGGGGGGGCGCAGCACAGATACGCAGTATTTT. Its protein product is CASSLESGGRSTDTQYF.